This T cell receptor beta chain derives from a study of radiation and T cells in renal cell carcinoma. Findings and limits, study-wide: From baseline, blood top tumor clonotypes peaked at 2 weeks post-radiation.

Produced via immunoSEQ multiplex PCR; TCRdb's table is partial and in-frame only. The data show about 130,000 clones, about 81% seen once. Germline CDR1 reads MNHNS; CDR2 reads SASEGT. V lost 6 bases to trimming and J lost 2 bases, with 14 bases between them. The CDR3 totals 15 residues. Time point indicated: blood 2 weeks post-SBRT. The treatment is: 15 Gy SBRT to primary tumor, nephrectomy 4 weeks later. Regarding this clone: Its antigen is as yet unknown.

This chain links TRBV6-1 with TRBJ1-3, with a tentative D call TRBD1 (6 bases). This TCR came from a man in his fifties or sixties with renal cell carcinoma. The specimen comprised blood, sampled from a patient whose treatment included radiotherapy and nephrectomy. CDR3: CASRTRGFPGNTIYF. As DNA, the CDR3 is TGTGCCAGCAGGACCAGGGGCTTCCCTGGAAACACCATATATTTT.